This TCR beta chain derives from a study of T cells after yellow fever vaccination. The study, taken as a whole, reports: Post-booster reappearance was seen for most primary-vaccination clones (about 96% CD4, around 90% CD8). The secondary response was weaker, and its peak arrived faster, on day 5 versus 15.

This clonotype has a handful of counts. Its antigen is still unknown. In germline, CDR1 is SGDLS, CDR2 YYNGEE. J lost 5 bases, V lost 3 bases, and 7 bases had no gene match. The CDR3 sequence is 15 residues long. TCRdb redid the calling of the 5' RACE reads with MiXCR, one entry per CDR3 protein. The sample contains a few hundred thousand distinct CDR3 sequences, less than 20% of which appear only once. The sample in question was PBMCs, obtained about 5 days after the first yellow fever vaccination. This chain links TRBV9 with TRBJ2-5; the match to TRBD2 covers 10 bases. The clonotype originates from a young man who received the YFV17D yellow fever vaccine. The CDR3 DNA reads TGTGCCAGCAGCGGGGCTAGCGGGGGCCGGGAGACCCAGTACTTC. Protein product: CASSGASGGRETQYF.